This TCR beta chain comes out of a study of blood T cell repertoires in COVID-19. Study-level background: From the United States, Italy and Spain came samples of acute and convalescent COVID-19.

Recovered status applied to Cohort 3 donors who had two consecutive negative PCRs. It also applied to those with clearance or with symptom resolution. The CDR3 contains 16 residues. Trimming took 5 bases from V and 0 from J; bases not matched to a gene: 5. Germline values: CDR1 SNHLY, CDR2 FYNNEI. The method was immunoSEQ multiplex PCR; TCRdb's version includes in-frame clones alone and lacks a portion of them. The sample shows under 300,000 clones, 75% to 95% of them seen only once. The chain uses TRBV2 and TRBJ1-4; 8 positions agree with TRBD1. The sequence came from a woman aged 18-29 years who had recovered from COVID-19. Sequences were obtained from PBMCs or T cells enriched from blood (not recorded which). The CDR3 DNA follows: TGTGCCAGCAGTAGGGACAGGCCTGCAACTAATGAAAAACTGTTTTTT. As protein: CASSRDRPATNEKLFF.